These 10 T cell receptor beta chains came from one sample sequenced in a study of T cell repertoires in cytomegalovirus infection. TCRdb re-called the reads through MiXCR, storing one row per CDR3 protein. This sample carries around 450,000 distinct CDR3 sequences, approximately 32% of them seen once, and the ten largest clones take approximately 14%. Sequenced: PBMCs. These receptors were collected from a human donor in good health (CMV status not recorded). Some clones in this sample may be carry-over from other donors' samples.

This clonotype was detected only a few times. The rearrangement joins TRBV5-8 to TRBJ1-5, with D tentatively TRBD1 (5 bases). The CDR3 totals 16 residues. V was clipped by 1 base and J by 7 bases, with 18 bases between them. The germline CDR1 and CDR2 sequences are SGHTS and YDEGEE. This CDR3 is CASSLLVLGGGQPQHF. CDR3 coding DNA: TGTGCCAGCAGCTTGTTGGTGTTGGGGGGAGGACAGCCCCAGCATTTT.

This clonotype showed up many times. The chain is built from TRBV7-8 and TRBJ2-1, with 14 nucleotides matching TRBD2. The CDR3 is 16 amino acids. V lost 5 bases and J lost 3; bases outside the gene matches: 3. Germline V gene lookup returns CDR1 SGHVS and CDR2 FQNEAQ. The CDR3 loop is CASSRLAGGLYNEQFF. The CDR3 DNA reads as TGTGCCAGCAGCCGACTAGCGGGGGGGCTCTACAATGAGCAGTTCTTC.

This clonotype appeared a few times. This sequence joins TRBV12-3 or TRBV12-4 and TRBJ1-2; 11 bases are shared with TRBD1. Trimming removed 3 bases from V and 4 bases from J; junction bases left unmatched: 1. The CDR3 is made up of 14 amino acids. As DNA, the CDR3 is TGTGCCAGCAGTTTGGACAGGGGGCTCTATGGCTACACCTTC. It codes for CASSLDRGLYGYTF.

About this clonotype itself: This is likely a read error, given that the CDR3 carries no conserved phenylalanine or tryptophan at its end. The DNA is left out, because the CDR3 cannot be placed on it with certainty; the CDR3 is given as TCRdb lists it. The chain recombines TRBV12-3 or TRBV12-4 with TRBJ2-5. From its first to its last residue, the CDR3 has 12 amino acids. This CDR3 reads CASISRPETLYL.

The sample holds a few counts of this clonotype. The chain recombines TRBV27 with TRBJ2-1; 9 bases align to TRBD2. Germline V gene lookup returns CDR1 MNHEY and CDR2 SMNVEV (reference sequence). Trimming at V came to 2 bases and at J to 3 bases, leaving 2 bases not matched to a gene. CDR3 length equals 15 residues. The CDR3 region has the DNA TGTGCCAGCAGTTTAGCTAGCGGGGTCTACAATGAGCAGTTCTTC. It translates to CASSLASGVYNEQFF.

This chain links TRBV6-2 or TRBV6-3 with TRBJ2-1; the D gene is possibly TRBD2 (7 bases). Germline V lookup: CDR1 MNHEY, CDR2 SVGEGT. V was shortened by 2 bases and J by 0 bases, with 14 bases between the two germline ends. The CDR3 covers 17 residues. CDR3 DNA: TGTGCCAGCAGTTACCCCCGGGGGGCTAGCTCCTACAATGAGCAGTTCTTC. It is translated as CASSYPRGASSYNEQFF.

This clonotype was counted between two and nine times. J is TRBJ1-5 and V is TRBV19, with TRBD1 identical over 8 bases. The CDR3 extends over 13 amino acids. The V segment lost 6 bases and the J segment 9 bases; nucleotides outside the gene matches: 7. CDR1 and CDR2 from the germline V gene are LNHDA and SQIVND (reference sequence). The CDR3 reads CASRPGGGGPQHF. CDR3 bases: TGTGCCAGTAGACCAGGGGGCGGCGGGCCCCAGCATTTT. The variable domain in full, completed from reference TRBV19 and TRBJ1-5, reads DGGITQSPKYLFRKEGQNVTLSCEQNLNHDAMYWYRQDPGQGLRLIYYSQIVNDFQKGDIAEGYSVSREKKESFPLTVTSAQKNPTAFYLCASRPGGGGPQHFGDGTRLSIL.

V is TRBV28 and J is TRBJ1-2; TRBD1 agrees at 9 bases. Germline assignment: CDR1 MDHEN and CDR2 SYDVKM. Trimming removed 7 bases from V and 0 bases from J; junction bases left unmatched: 6. CDR3 length equals 15 residues. Written as DNA, the CDR3 is TGTGCCAGCAATCCAACAGGGGGCGCTAACTATGGCTACACCTTC. Translating it yields CASNPTGGANYGYTF.

This chain connects TRBV7-9 to TRBJ2-2; tentatively, D is TRBD2 (6 bases). Germline V lookup: CDR1 SEHNR, CDR2 FQNEAQ (reference sequence). V lost 6 bases and J 0 bases, leaving 8 bases between the germline ends. The CDR3 runs 14 residues. DNA of the CDR3: TGTGCCAGCAGTAGCGGCACGAACACCGGGGAGCTGTTTTTT. Translation gives CASSSGTNTGELFF.

The rearrangement joins TRBV28 to TRBJ1-1; possible D gene TRBD1, 5 bases. The ends were cut back, 1 base at V and 13 bases at J, with 10 bases in the middle. Germline V gene lookup returns CDR1 MDHEN and CDR2 SYDVKM. The CDR3 loop spans 11 amino acids. The CDR3 reads CASSLFPGVFF. DNA for the CDR3: TGTGCCAGCAGTTTATTTCCGGGGGTTTTCTTT.